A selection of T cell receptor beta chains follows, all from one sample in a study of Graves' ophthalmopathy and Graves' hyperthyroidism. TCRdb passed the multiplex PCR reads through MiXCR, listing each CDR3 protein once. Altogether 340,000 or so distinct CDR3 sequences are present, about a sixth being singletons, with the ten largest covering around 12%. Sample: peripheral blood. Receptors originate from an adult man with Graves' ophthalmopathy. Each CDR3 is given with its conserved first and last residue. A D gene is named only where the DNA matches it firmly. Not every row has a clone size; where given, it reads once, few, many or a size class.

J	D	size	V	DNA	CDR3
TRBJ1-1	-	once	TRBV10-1	TGCGCCAGCAGTGATGTATCTACTGAAGCTTTCTTT	CASSDVSTEAFF
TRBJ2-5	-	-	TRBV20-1	TGCAGTGCTACCCGGCAAGAGACCCAGTACTTC	CSATRQETQYF
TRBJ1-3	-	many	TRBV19	TGTGCCAGTGCCTGGGACGACGGGGCCGGAAACACCATATATTTT	CASAWDDGAGNTIYF
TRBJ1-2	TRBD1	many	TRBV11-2	TGTGCCAGCAGCTTTACAGGGGGCGCTTATGGCTACACCTTC	CASSFTGGAYGYTF
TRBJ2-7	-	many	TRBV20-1	TGCAGTGCAACCGGGACCTACGAGCAGTACTTC	CSATGTYEQYF
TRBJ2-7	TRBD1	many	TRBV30	TGTGCCTGGAGTTTAGGACAGGGCCCCTACGAGCAGTACTTC	CAWSLGQGPYEQYF
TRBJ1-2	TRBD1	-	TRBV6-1	TGTGCCAGCAACCCAACAGGGGTCTATGGCTACACCTTC	CASNPTGVYGYTF
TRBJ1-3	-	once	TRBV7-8	TGTGCCAGCAGCCTCGTGCCCGTGGGAAGCCTCCCTGGAAACACCATATATTTT	CASSLVPVGSLPGNTIYF
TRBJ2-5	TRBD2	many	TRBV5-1	TGCGCCAGCAGCCGACGATCTAGCGGGGGCCCGTTTTCGTACCAAGAGACCCAGTACTTC	CASSRRSSGGPFSYQETQYF
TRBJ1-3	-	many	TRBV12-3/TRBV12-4	TGTGCCAGCAGCCCGCAAACAGTCCTCTCTGGAAACACCATATATTTT	CASSPQTVLSGNTIYF
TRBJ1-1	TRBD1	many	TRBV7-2	TGTGCCAGCAGCCAGACAGGGAAGGTCACTGAAGCTTTCTTT	CASSQTGKVTEAFF
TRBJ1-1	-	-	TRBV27	TGTGCCAGCGGTTCGACAGGAGGGGCTTTCTTT	CASGSTGGAFF
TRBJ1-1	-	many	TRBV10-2	TGCGCCAGCAGTGAGCGGGCTGAGAACACTGAAGCTTTCTTT	CASSERAENTEAFF
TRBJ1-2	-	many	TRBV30	TGTGCCTGGGCGTTGGCCCTCAGGGGCTACACCTTC	CAWALALRGYTF
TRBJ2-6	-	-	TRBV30	TGTGCCTGGAAGGTGGGCTCTGGGGCCAACGTCCTGACTTTC	CAWKVGSGANVLTF
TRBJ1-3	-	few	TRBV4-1	TGCGCCAGCAGCCAACCCTGGGAAGCCTCTGGAAACACCATATATTTT	CASSQPWEASGNTIYF
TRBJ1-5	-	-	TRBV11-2	TGTGCCAGCTGGAAACGTAGGTGGACGGACCCTCTATATCAGCCCCAGCATTTT	CASWKRRWTDPLYQPQHF
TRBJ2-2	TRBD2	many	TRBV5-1	TGCGCCAGCAGCTTGTTAGCGGGGACGAACACCGGGGAGCTGTTTTTT	CASSLLAGTNTGELFF
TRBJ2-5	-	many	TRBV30	TGTGCCTGGAGTGCGACACGAAAGGGGGAGACCCAGTACTTC	CAWSATRKGETQYF
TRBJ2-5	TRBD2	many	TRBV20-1	TGCAGTGCCACCCCGCCTAGCGGGAGTTGGGAGACCCAGTACTTC	CSATPPSGSWETQYF
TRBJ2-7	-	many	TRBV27	TGTGCCAGCAGTTTGGCTAGCGCTACCTACGAGCAGTACTTC	CASSLASATYEQYF
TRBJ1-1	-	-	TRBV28	TGTGCCAGCAGTATGACAGGACCGAACACTGAAGCTTTCTTT	CASSMTGPNTEAFF
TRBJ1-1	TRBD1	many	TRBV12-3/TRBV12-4	TGTGCCAGCAGTTTAGGGGGCAGGGGGACCCAAGAGAACACTGAAGCTTTCTTT	CASSLGGRGTQENTEAFF
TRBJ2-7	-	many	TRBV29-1	TGCAGCGTTGAAGACCTATCCTACGAGCAGTACTTC	CSVEDLSYEQYF
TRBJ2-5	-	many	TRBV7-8	TGTGCCAGCAGTCTAGACGTTGGGGGGATGGCATTCCAAGAGACCCAGTACTTC	CASSLDVGGMAFQETQYF
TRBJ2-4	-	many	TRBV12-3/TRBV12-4	TGTGCCAGCAGTTTAGTGTCTCTCAAAAACATTCAGTACTTC	CASSLVSLKNIQYF
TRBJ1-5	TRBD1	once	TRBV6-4	TGTGCCACCAGAGACAGGGTCGGGCAGCCCCAGCATTTT	CATRDRVGQPQHF
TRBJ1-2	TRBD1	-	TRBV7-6	TGTGCCAGCAGCGGCTTGACAGGGAAGGACTATGGCTACACCTTC	CASSGLTGKDYGYTF
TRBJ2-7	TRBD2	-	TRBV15	TGTGCCACCAGCAGATACACTAGCGGGAGGGCCTCCTACGAGCAGTACTTC	CATSRYTSGRASYEQYF
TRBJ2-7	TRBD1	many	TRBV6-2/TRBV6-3	TGTGCCAGCAGTTACGACGGACAGGCTACCTACGAGCAGTACTTC	CASSYDGQATYEQYF
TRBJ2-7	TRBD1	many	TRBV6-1	TGTGCCAGCAGTCAGGACAGGGTGGTACACGAGCAGTACTTC	CASSQDRVVHEQYF
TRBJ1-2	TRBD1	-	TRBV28	TGTGCCAGCAGTCCAGCCGGGACAGGGGAGGGCTACACCTTC	CASSPAGTGEGYTF
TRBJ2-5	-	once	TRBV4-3	TGCGCCAGCTGCCAAGATATGCGGGAAGAGACCCAGTACTTC	CASCQDMREETQYF